The rows below give T cell receptor beta chains drawn from one sample of a study of blood T cell repertoires in COVID-19. Profiling relied on immunoSEQ multiplex PCR, and the TCRdb table lists in-frame clones only, not all of them. The sample lists about 200,000 clones; less than 85% were seen once. Source material: peripheral blood. These receptors originate from a woman between 70 and 85 years old with acute or convalescent COVID-19. Each CDR3 is given with its conserved first and last residue. The D gene is left open where the match is weak. Only part of the rows carry a size: once, few, many, or a class if the clone is expanded.

d_gene: TRBD2
abundance: -
v_gene: TRBV7-2
j_gene: TRBJ2-7
CDR3aa: CAILRGGSYEQYF
CDR3nt: TGTGCCATCCTCCGGGGGGGGAGCTACGAGCAGTACTTC

d_gene: TRBD1
abundance: -
v_gene: TRBV11-2
j_gene: TRBJ2-5
CDR3aa: CASSKTQQGTLQETQYF
CDR3nt: TGTGCCAGCAGCAAAACCCAACAGGGGACACTTCAAGAGACCCAGTACTTC

d_gene: TRBD1
abundance: -
v_gene: TRBV25-1
j_gene: TRBJ2-3
CDR3aa: CASKGATGADTQYF
CDR3nt: TGTGCCAGCAAGGGGGCGACAGGGGCAGATACGCAGTATTTT

d_gene: TRBD1
abundance: -
v_gene: TRBV18
j_gene: TRBJ1-5
CDR3aa: CASSPGTGGDQPQHF
CDR3nt: TGTGCCAGCTCACCAGGGACAGGGGGCGACCAGCCCCAGCATTTT

d_gene: TRBD1
abundance: -
v_gene: TRBV6-1
j_gene: TRBJ1-2
CDR3aa: CASSEGTGHGYTF
CDR3nt: TGTGCCAGCAGTGAAGGGACAGGGCATGGCTACACCTTC

d_gene: -
abundance: -
v_gene: TRBV3-1/TRBV3-2
j_gene: TRBJ1-2
CDR3aa: CASSRTANYGYTF
CDR3nt: TGTGCCTCATCAAGGACAGCTAACTATGGCTACACCTTC

d_gene: -
abundance: once
v_gene: TRBV19
j_gene: TRBJ2-3
CDR3aa: CASSIDAVRTDTQYF
CDR3nt: TGTGCCAGTAGTATAGATGCTGTCAGAACAGATACGCAGTATTTT

d_gene: -
abundance: -
v_gene: TRBV19
j_gene: TRBJ2-6
CDR3aa: CASSILWSSGANVLTF
CDR3nt: TGTGCCAGTAGTATCCTCTGGAGCTCTGGGGCCAACGTCCTGACTTTC

d_gene: TRBD2
abundance: -
v_gene: TRBV13
j_gene: TRBJ2-1
CDR3aa: CASSSRGAGDEQFF
CDR3nt: TGTGCCAGCAGCTCGCGGGGGGCCGGGGATGAGCAGTTCTTC

d_gene: TRBD2
abundance: -
v_gene: TRBV6-1
j_gene: TRBJ2-1
CDR3aa: CASSEGLAVTYNEQFF
CDR3nt: TGTGCCAGCAGTGAGGGACTAGCGGTGACTTACAATGAGCAGTTCTTC

d_gene: -
abundance: -
v_gene: TRBV7-2
j_gene: TRBJ2-7
CDR3aa: CASSLPARTSYF
CDR3nt: TGTGCCAGCAGCTTACCAGCGCGGACATCGTACTTC

d_gene: TRBD1
abundance: -
v_gene: TRBV27
j_gene: TRBJ1-5
CDR3aa: CASRRGQGNQPQHF
CDR3nt: TGTGCCAGCAGGAGGGGACAGGGTAATCAGCCCCAGCATTTT

d_gene: TRBD2
abundance: -
v_gene: TRBV2
j_gene: TRBJ2-1
CDR3aa: CASSWTSGGMSSYNEQFF
CDR3nt: TGTGCCAGCAGCTGGACTAGCGGGGGTATGAGCTCCTACAATGAGCAGTTCTTC

d_gene: -
abundance: many
v_gene: TRBV14
j_gene: TRBJ1-6
CDR3aa: CASSQDSGGGSSPLHF
CDR3nt: TGTGCCAGCAGCCAAGATTCTGGGGGCGGGTCCTCACCCCTCCACTTT

d_gene: -
abundance: -
v_gene: TRBV23-1
j_gene: TRBJ2-7
CDR3aa: CASSQMRAPPSRQYEQYF
CDR3nt: TGCGCCAGCAGTCAAATGAGGGCCCCTCCCTCCCGGCAGTACGAGCAGTACTTC

d_gene: -
abundance: -
v_gene: TRBV9
j_gene: TRBJ2-5
CDR3aa: CASSAIPGTPEGGETQYF
CDR3nt: TGTGCCAGCAGCGCGATACCCGGGACCCCCGAGGGAGGAGAGACCCAGTACTTC

d_gene: -
abundance: once
v_gene: TRBV14
j_gene: TRBJ2-7
CDR3aa: CASSQYTGSYEQYF
CDR3nt: TGTGCCAGCAGCCAATACACAGGGAGCTACGAGCAGTACTTC

d_gene: TRBD1
abundance: once
v_gene: TRBV19
j_gene: TRBJ1-5
CDR3aa: CASSPRDRGDGQPQHF
CDR3nt: TGTGCCAGTAGCCCCCGGGACAGGGGGGATGGTCAGCCCCAGCATTTT

d_gene: TRBD2
abundance: -
v_gene: TRBV3-1/TRBV3-2
j_gene: TRBJ2-7
CDR3aa: CASSLAPGTTFSYEQYF
CDR3nt: TGTGCCAGCAGCCTCGCTCCCGGGACTACATTCTCCTACGAGCAGTACTTC

d_gene: TRBD1
abundance: -
v_gene: TRBV24-1
j_gene: TRBJ2-3
CDR3aa: CATSDIETGGGADTQYF
CDR3nt: TGTGCCACCAGTGACATCGAGACAGGGGGCGGTGCAGATACGCAGTATTTT